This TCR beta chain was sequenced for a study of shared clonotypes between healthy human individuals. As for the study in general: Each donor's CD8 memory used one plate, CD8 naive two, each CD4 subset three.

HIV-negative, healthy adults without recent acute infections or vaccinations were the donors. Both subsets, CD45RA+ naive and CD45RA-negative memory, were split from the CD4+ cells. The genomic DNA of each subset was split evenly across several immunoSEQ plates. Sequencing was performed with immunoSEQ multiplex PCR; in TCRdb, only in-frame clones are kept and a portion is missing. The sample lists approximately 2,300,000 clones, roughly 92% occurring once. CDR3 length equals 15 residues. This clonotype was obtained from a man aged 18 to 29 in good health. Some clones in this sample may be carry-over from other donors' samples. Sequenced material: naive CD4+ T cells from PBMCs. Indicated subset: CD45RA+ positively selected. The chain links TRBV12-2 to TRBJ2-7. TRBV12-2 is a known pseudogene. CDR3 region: CASRPRDRHSYEQYF. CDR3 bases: TGTGCAAGTCGACCCCGGGACCGCCACTCCTACGAGCAGTACTTC.